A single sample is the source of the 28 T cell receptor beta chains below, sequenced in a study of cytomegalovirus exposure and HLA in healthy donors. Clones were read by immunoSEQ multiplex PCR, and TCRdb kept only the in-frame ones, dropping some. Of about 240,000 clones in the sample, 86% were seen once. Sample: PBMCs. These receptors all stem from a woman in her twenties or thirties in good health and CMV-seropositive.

Here the CDR3 reads CASSLDFNNEQFF. For the CDR3, the DNA is TGCGCCAGCAGTCTGGACTTTAATAATGAGCAGTTCTTC. The chain has TRBV10-1 and TRBJ2-1; D is possibly TRBD2 (5 bases). V was pared by 5 bases and J by 7 bases, with 12 bases between. Germline values: CDR1 WNHNN, CDR2 SYGVQD (reference sequence). The CDR3 sequence is 13 residues long.

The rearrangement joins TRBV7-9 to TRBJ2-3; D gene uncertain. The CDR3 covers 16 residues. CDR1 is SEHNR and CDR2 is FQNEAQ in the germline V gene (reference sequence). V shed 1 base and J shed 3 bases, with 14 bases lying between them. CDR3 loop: CASSLEDAVQTDTQYF. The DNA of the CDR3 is TGTGCCAGCAGCTTAGAAGACGCGGTTCAGACAGATACGCAGTATTTT.

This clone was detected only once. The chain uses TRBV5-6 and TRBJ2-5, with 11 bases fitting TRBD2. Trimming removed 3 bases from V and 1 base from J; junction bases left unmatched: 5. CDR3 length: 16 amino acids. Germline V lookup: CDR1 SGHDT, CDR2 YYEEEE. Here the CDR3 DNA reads TGTGCCAGCAGCTCCCGACTAGCGGGGATCCAAGAGACCCAGTACTTC. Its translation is CASSSRLAGIQETQYF.

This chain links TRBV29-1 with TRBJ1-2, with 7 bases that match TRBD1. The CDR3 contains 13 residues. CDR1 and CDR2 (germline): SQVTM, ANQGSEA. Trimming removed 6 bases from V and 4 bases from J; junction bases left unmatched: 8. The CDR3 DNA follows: TGCAGCGTCATTCCGGGACAGACCTATGGCTACACCTTC. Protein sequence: CSVIPGQTYGYTF.

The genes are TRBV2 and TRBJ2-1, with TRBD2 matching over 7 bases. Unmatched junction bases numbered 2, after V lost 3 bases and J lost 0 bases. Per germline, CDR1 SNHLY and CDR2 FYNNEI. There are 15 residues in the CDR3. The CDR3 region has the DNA TGTGCCAGCAGTGATGGCGGGAGCTCCTACAATGAGCAGTTCTTC. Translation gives CASSDGGSSYNEQFF.

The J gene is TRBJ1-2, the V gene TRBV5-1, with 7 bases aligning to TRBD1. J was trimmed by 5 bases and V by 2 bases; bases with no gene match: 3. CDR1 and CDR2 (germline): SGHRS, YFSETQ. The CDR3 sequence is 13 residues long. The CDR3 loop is CASSLGTVYGYTF. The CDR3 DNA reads TGCGCCAGCAGCTTAGGGACAGTGTATGGCTACACCTTC.

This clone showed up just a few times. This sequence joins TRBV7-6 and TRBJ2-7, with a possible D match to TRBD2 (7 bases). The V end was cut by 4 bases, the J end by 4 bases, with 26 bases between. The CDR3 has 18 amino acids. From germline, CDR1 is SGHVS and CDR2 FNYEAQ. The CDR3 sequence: CASSSTPWGGGGVYEQYF. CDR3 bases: TGTGCCAGCAGCTCTACCCCTTGGGGGGGAGGGGGGGTTTACGAGCAGTACTTC.

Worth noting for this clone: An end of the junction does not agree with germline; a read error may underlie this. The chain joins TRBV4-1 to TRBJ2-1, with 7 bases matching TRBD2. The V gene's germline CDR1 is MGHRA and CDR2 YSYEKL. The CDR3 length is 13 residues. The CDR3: CASSQSTSAPGVF. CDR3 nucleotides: TGCGCCAGCAGCCAATCTACTAGCGCCCCGGGGGTCTTC.

The CDR3 spells CASSFRREGSYEQYF. The CDR3 DNA follows: TGTGCCAGCAGTTTTCGGCGGGAGGGCTCCTACGAGCAGTACTTC. The chain combines TRBV6-1 with TRBJ2-7; 9 bases map to TRBD2. The CDR3 runs 15 residues. Looked up from germline, CDR1 is MNHNS and CDR2 is SASEGT. The V gene end was trimmed by 5 bases and the J gene end by 0 bases; junction bases not matched to a gene: 5.

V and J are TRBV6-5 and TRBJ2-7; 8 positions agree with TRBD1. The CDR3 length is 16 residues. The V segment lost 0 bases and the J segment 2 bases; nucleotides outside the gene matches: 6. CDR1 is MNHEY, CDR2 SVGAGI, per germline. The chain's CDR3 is CASSYSMGQETYEQYF. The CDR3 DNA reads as TGTGCCAGCAGTTACTCGATGGGACAGGAGACCTACGAGCAGTACTTC.

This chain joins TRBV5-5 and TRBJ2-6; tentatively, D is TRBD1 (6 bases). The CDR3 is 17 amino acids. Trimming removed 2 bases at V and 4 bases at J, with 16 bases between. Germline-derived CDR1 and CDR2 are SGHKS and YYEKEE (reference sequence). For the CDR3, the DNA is TGTGCCAGCAGCTTTCGGACAGCGCGAGCCGGGGCCAACGTCCTGACTTTC. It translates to CASSFRTARAGANVLTF.

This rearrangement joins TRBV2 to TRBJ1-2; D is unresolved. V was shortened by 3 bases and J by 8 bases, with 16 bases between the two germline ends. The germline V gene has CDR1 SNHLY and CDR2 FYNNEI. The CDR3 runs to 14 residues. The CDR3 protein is CASSEYVGMEGYTF. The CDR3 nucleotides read TGTGCCAGCAGTGAGTATGTCGGTATGGAGGGCTACACCTTC.

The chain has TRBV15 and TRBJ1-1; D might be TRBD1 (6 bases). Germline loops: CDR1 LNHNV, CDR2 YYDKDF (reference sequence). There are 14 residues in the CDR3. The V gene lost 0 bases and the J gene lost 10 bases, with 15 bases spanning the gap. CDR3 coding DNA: TGTGCCACCAGCAGAGATGAGGGGGGGGTAGGAGCTTTCTTT. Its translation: CATSRDEGGVGAFF.

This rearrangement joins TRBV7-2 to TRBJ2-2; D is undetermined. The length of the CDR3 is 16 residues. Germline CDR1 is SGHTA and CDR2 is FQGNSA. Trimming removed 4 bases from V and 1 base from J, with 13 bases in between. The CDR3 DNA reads TGTGCCAGCAGCTACCTTGAGCCAGGGAACACCGGGGAGCTGTTTTTT. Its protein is CASSYLEPGNTGELFF.

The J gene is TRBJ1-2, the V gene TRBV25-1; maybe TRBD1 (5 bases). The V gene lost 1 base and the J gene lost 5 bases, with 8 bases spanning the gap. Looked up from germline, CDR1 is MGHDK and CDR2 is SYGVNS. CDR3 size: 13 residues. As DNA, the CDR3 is TGTGCCAGCAGTGAATTTGGGACTTATGGCTACACCTTC. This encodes CASSEFGTYGYTF.

CDR3 bases: TGTGCCACTCACGACAGATACCAAGAGACCCAGTACTTC. It specifies CATHDRYQETQYF. The rearrangement links TRBV19 to TRBJ2-5; possible D gene TRBD1, 5 bases. CDR3 length: 13 amino acids. V lost 10 bases and J 0 bases, leaving 12 bases between the germline ends. The germline V gene encodes CDR1 LNHDA and CDR2 SQIVND (reference sequence).

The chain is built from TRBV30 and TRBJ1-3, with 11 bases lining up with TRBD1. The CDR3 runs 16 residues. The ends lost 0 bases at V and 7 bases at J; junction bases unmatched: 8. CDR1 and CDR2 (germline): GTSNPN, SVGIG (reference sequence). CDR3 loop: CAWSVRTGGFRNTIYF. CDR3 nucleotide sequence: TGTGCCTGGAGTGTGAGGACAGGGGGCTTCAGGAACACCATATATTTT.

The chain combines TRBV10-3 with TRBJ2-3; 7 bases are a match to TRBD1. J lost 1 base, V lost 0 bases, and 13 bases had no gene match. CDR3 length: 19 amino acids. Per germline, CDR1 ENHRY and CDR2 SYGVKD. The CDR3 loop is CAISESRRYRGAGTDTQYF. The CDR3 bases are TGTGCCATCAGTGAGTCTCGTAGGTACAGGGGCGCCGGCACAGATACGCAGTATTTT.

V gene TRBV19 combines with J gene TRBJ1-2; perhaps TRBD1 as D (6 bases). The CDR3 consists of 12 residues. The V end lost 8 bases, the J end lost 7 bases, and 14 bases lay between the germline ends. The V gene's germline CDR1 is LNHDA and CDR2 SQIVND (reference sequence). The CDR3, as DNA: TGTGCCAGTGACCAACAGGGTTTTGGCTACACCTTC. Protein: CASDQQGFGYTF.

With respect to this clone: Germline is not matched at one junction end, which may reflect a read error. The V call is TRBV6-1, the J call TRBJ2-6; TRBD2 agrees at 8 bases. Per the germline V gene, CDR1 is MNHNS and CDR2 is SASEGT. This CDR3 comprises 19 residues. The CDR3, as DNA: TGTGCCAGCGGTGATACGGGGGGGGTCGGGTGGACTGGGGCCAACGTCCTGACTTTC. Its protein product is CASGDTGGVGWTGANVLTF.

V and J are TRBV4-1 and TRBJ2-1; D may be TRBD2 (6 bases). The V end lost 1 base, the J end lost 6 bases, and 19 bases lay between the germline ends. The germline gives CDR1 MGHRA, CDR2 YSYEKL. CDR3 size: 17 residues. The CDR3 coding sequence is TGCGCCAGCAGCCAAGTAACACCGACGGCGGGGCTCAATGAGCAGTTCTTC. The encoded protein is CASSQVTPTAGLNEQFF.

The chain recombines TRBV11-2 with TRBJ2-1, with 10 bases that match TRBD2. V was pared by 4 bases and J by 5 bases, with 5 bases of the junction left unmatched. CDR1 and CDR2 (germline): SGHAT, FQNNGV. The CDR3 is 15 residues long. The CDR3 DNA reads TGTGCCAGCAGCTCCTCCGGGACTAGCGACAATGAGCAGTTCTTC. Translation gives CASSSSGTSDNEQFF.

Written as DNA, the CDR3 is TGCGCCAGCAGCGTCCGGGACACCAATCAGCCCCAGCATTTT. Its translation: CASSVRDTNQPQHF. The rearrangement uses TRBV4-1 and TRBJ1-5; D possibly corresponds to TRBD1 (6 bases). The length of the CDR3 is 14 residues. Germline V gives CDR1 MGHRA, CDR2 YSYEKL. Trimming took 5 bases from V and 3 from J, leaving 11 bases between them.

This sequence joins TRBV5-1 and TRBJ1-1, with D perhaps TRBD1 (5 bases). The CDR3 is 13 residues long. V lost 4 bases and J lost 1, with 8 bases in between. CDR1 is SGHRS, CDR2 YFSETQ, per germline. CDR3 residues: CASSHGQNTEAFF. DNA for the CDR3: TGCGCCAGCAGCCACGGACAGAACACTGAAGCTTTCTTT.

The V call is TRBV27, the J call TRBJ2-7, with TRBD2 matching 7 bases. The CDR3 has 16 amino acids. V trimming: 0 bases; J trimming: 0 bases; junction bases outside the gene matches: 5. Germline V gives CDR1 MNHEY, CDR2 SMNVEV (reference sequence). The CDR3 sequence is CASSLSAGTISYEQYF. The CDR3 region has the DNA TGTGCCAGCAGTTTATCGGCGGGGACTATCTCCTACGAGCAGTACTTC.

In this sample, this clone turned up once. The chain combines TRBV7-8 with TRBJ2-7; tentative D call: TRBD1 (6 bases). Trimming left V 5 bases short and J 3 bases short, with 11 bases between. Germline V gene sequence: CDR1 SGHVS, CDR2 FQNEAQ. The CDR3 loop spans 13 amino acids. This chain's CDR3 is CASSQRDIYEQYF. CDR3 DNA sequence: TGTGCCAGCAGCCAAAGGGACATCTACGAGCAGTACTTC.

The CDR3 DNA follows: TGTGCCACAGGGTATAGCAATCAGCCCCAGCATTTT. It translates to CATGYSNQPQHF. This rearrangement joins TRBV28 to TRBJ1-5, with a weak D call TRBD1 (5 bases). The CDR3 loop spans 12 amino acids. Looked up from germline, CDR1 is MDHEN and CDR2 is SYDVKM. Trimming left V 10 bases short and J 0 bases short, with 7 bases between. Filled out from reference TRBV28 and TRBJ1-5, the complete variable domain reads DVKVTQSSRYLVKRTGEKVFLECVQDMDHENMFWYRQDPGLGLRLIYFSYDVKMKEKGDIPEGYSVSREKKERFSLILESASTNQTSMYLCATGYSNQPQHFGDGTRLSIL.

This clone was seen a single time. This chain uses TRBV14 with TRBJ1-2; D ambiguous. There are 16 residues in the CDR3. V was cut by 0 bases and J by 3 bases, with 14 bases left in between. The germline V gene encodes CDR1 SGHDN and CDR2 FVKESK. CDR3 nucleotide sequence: TGTGCCAGCAGCCAAGATCTACCGAGGGTCGACTATGGCTACACCTTC. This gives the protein CASSQDLPRVDYGYTF.